This entry lists 22 T cell receptor beta chains sequenced from one sample in a study of blood T cell repertoires in COVID-19. Profiling relied on immunoSEQ multiplex PCR, and the TCRdb table lists in-frame clones only, not all of them. The profile shows roughly 360,000 clones, 70% to 90% of them singletons. The specimen sequenced was PBMCs or T cells enriched from blood (not recorded which). Source of these receptors: a woman aged 25 to 39 with acute COVID-19.

The V gene is TRBV5-8, the J gene TRBJ1-1; D is ambiguous. Germline V CDR1 and CDR2: SGHTS, YDEGEE. This CDR3 is 11 amino acids long. DNA of the CDR3: TGTCAGGACGGGGAGAACACTGAAGCTTTCTTT. Its translation is CQDGENTEAFF.

The chain uses TRBV30 and TRBJ2-5, with 8 nucleotides matching TRBD2. Germline CDR1 GTSNPN, CDR2 SVGIG (reference sequence). J lost 4 bases, V lost 4 bases, and 14 bases had no gene match. The CDR3 has 16 amino acids. CDR3: CAWMGAGPGGAETQYF. The CDR3 DNA is TGTGCCTGGATGGGTGCGGGGCCGGGAGGGGCAGAGACCCAGTACTTC.

Worth noting for this clone: The sample contains more than one DNA sequence encoding this CDR3. This chain links TRBV9 with TRBJ2-2, with D possibly matching TRBD2 (6 bases). Germline CDR1 is SGDLS and CDR2 is YYNGEE. This CDR3 is built from 13 residues. The V gene lost 0 bases and the J gene lost 7 bases, with 7 bases spanning the gap. CDR3 loop: CASSVVGGGELFF. CDR3 DNA: TGTGCCAGCAGCGTAGTCGGGGGCGGGGAGCTGTTTTTT.

The chain uses TRBV5-1 and TRBJ1-4; tentatively, D is TRBD1 (5 bases). Deletions cut 1 base from V and 3 bases from J, with 10 bases between. This CDR3 has 15 residues. CDR1 and CDR2 from the germline V gene are SGHRS and YFSETQ. The CDR3 protein is CASSLMRGPNEKLFF. In DNA, the CDR3 is TGCGCCAGCAGCTTGATGCGGGGACCTAATGAAAAACTGTTTTTT.

The chain links TRBV7-9 to TRBJ2-7, with D perhaps TRBD1 (6 bases). The ends were cut back, 4 bases at V and 3 bases at J, with 13 bases in the middle. The CDR3 extends over 14 amino acids. Germline CDR1 is SEHNR and CDR2 is FQNEAQ (reference sequence). The CDR3 nucleotides are TGTGCCAGCAGCTCGCCGGGACATATCTACGAGCAGTACTTC. The encoded protein is CASSSPGHIYEQYF.

The chain employs TRBV11-2 and TRBJ1-2; TRBD1 matches 7 bases. The CDR3 length is 17 residues. V shed 4 bases, J shed 1 base, and the junction held 12 bases outside the gene matches. CDR1 is SGHAT and CDR2 is FQNNGV in the germline V gene. The CDR3 reads CASSSRTGAGFNYGYTF. DNA for the CDR3: TGTGCCAGCAGCTCCCGGACAGGTGCCGGGTTTAACTATGGCTACACCTTC.

This clone has a handful of counts. This chain links TRBV19 with TRBJ2-7; 9 bases map to TRBD1. Germline V CDR1 and CDR2: LNHDA, SQIVND (reference sequence). The CDR3 is 15 amino acids. Trimming took 5 bases from V and 2 from J; bases not matched to a gene: 7. For the CDR3, the DNA is TGTGCCAGTAGTTCATCGGGACAGGGCACCTACGAGCAGTACTTC. As protein: CASSSSGQGTYEQYF.

For the CDR3, the DNA is TGTGCCAGCAGCCCACCGTGGGGGGGAGGCTACACCTTC. It specifies CASSPPWGGGYTF. The chain is built from TRBV9 and TRBJ1-2, with a weak D call TRBD1 (5 bases). In germline, CDR1 is SGDLS, CDR2 YYNGEE. Trimming left V 4 bases short and J 8 bases short, with 15 bases between. This CDR3 spans 13 amino acids.

The chain carries TRBV4-1 and TRBJ2-7; 8 nucleotides align to TRBD1. V lost 5 bases, J lost 7 bases, and 7 bases stayed unmatched. Germline values: CDR1 MGHRA, CDR2 YSYEKL. This CDR3 comprises 13 residues. CDR3 protein: CASSYQGAGEQYF. Written as DNA, the CDR3 is TGCGCCAGCAGCTACCAGGGGGCGGGTGAGCAGTACTTC.

In DNA, the CDR3 is TGTGCCAGCAGCGTAGGGGCAGGACTCCTTCAGCCCCAGCATTTT. Encoded protein: CASSVGAGLLQPQHF. The chain employs TRBV9 and TRBJ1-5; D unclear. The germline gives CDR1 SGDLS, CDR2 YYNGEE. The CDR3 consists of 15 residues. V lost 0 bases and J lost 6, with 13 bases in between.

The CDR3: CASSGGASYEQYF. The CDR3 bases are TGTGCCAGCAGTGGCGGAGCTTCCTACGAGCAGTACTTC. The rearrangement uses TRBV2 and TRBJ2-7, with D unresolved. CDR1 and CDR2 (germline): SNHLY, FYNNEI. V lost 4 bases to trimming and J lost 1 base, with 8 bases between them. The CDR3 contains 13 residues.

The V gene is TRBV10-3, the J gene TRBJ1-5, with TRBD1 identical over 9 bases. CDR1 and CDR2 from the germline V gene are ENHRY and SYGVKD. This CDR3 is built from 15 residues. J gave up 3 bases and V 4 bases, and 4 bases lay outside the gene matches. The CDR3 region is CAISGQGGPNQPQHF. CDR3 DNA: TGTGCCATCAGTGGACAGGGGGGCCCCAATCAGCCCCAGCATTTT.

V is TRBV5-4 and J is TRBJ1-2, with 7 bases that match TRBD1. V dropped 3 bases and J dropped 6; count of bases not matched to a gene: 8. CDR3 length equals 14 residues. CDR1 and CDR2 (germline): SGHNT, YYREEE (reference sequence). CDR3 residues: CASSSQQTGNGYTF. As DNA, the CDR3 is TGTGCCAGCAGCTCTCAACAGACAGGGAATGGCTACACCTTC.

This CDR3 is CASSTDRDTEAFF. The CDR3 DNA sequence: TGCGCCAGCAGCACCGACAGGGACACTGAAGCTTTCTTT. The genes are TRBV5-1 and TRBJ1-1; 7 bases align to TRBD1. The CDR3 loop spans 13 amino acids. Germline V lookup: CDR1 SGHRS, CDR2 YFSETQ. V dropped 4 bases and J dropped 3; count of bases not matched to a gene: 3.

This chain uses TRBV19 with TRBJ2-1, with D maybe TRBD2 (6 bases). This CDR3 contains 14 residues. Per germline, CDR1 LNHDA and CDR2 SQIVND (reference sequence). V lost 0 bases and J 4 bases, leaving 7 bases between the germline ends. The CDR3 DNA sequence: TGTGCCAGTAGTATAGATGGAGGGTACAATGAGCAGTTCTTC. Translated: CASSIDGGYNEQFF.

The gene calls are TRBV12-3 or TRBV12-4 and TRBJ1-5; D gene unclear. Trimming pared 3 bases from V and 5 bases from J, leaving 8 bases between. This CDR3 contains 13 residues. Here the CDR3 reads CASSLSGDQPQHF. Written as DNA, the CDR3 is TGTGCCAGCAGTTTGTCCGGGGATCAGCCCCAGCATTTT.

The chain has TRBV6-6 and TRBJ2-1; D perhaps matches TRBD2 (6 bases). Germline-derived CDR1 and CDR2 are MNHNY and SVGAGI (reference sequence). With 5 bases removed from V and 4 bases from J, the gap between germline ends came to 21 bases. The CDR3 sequence is 17 residues long. CDR3 sequence: CASSPLFRGRSYNEQFF. In DNA form, the CDR3 reads TGTGCCAGCAGTCCCCTCTTTCGGGGGAGATCTTACAATGAGCAGTTCTTC.

The chain links TRBV11-2 to TRBJ1-1, with D tentatively TRBD1 (5 bases). Trimming pared 8 bases from V and 6 bases from J, leaving 13 bases between. The germline V gene encodes CDR1 SGHAT and CDR2 FQNNGV. The length of the CDR3 is 12 residues. In nucleotides, the CDR3 is TGTGCCAGCGGGGGGAGAGGATCTGAAGCTTTCTTT. It encodes CASGGRGSEAFF.

The genes are TRBV30 and TRBJ2-1; 8 nucleotides agree with TRBD1. V gave up 7 bases and J gave up 12 bases; unmatched junction bases: 14. There are 13 residues in the CDR3. Germline CDR1 reads GTSNPN; CDR2 reads SVGIG (reference sequence). Written as DNA, the CDR3 is TGTGCCTCCAAAGGACAGGGCCAGGGGGGGCAGTTCTTC. Translation gives CASKGQGQGGQFF.

The CDR3 DNA reads TGTGCCAGTGGGGACAGAGCAACTAATGAAAAACTGTTTTTT. Encoded protein: CASGDRATNEKLFF. This chain joins TRBV19 and TRBJ1-4; 7 bases are a match to TRBD1. The germline V gene encodes CDR1 LNHDA and CDR2 SQIVND (reference sequence). Trimming at V came to 8 bases and at J to 0 bases, leaving 3 bases not matched to a gene. The CDR3 consists of 14 residues.

The CDR3 reads CASSETRFESNQPQHF. The CDR3, as DNA: TGTGCCAGCAGTGAAACCAGGTTTGAAAGCAATCAGCCCCAGCATTTT. The rearrangement links TRBV2 to TRBJ1-5; no clear D gene. The CDR3 totals 16 residues. V lost 2 bases to trimming and J lost 1 base, with 12 bases between them. CDR1 is SNHLY, CDR2 FYNNEI, per germline.

In the case of this clone: The sample contains more than one DNA sequence encoding this CDR3. V gene TRBV3-1 (or the pseudogene TRBV3-2) combines with J gene TRBJ2-2; D gene ambiguous. Trimming cost V 0 bases and J 4 bases, with 3 bases left between them. The CDR3 is 13 residues long. Germline CDR1 reads LGHDT; CDR2 reads YNNKEL (reference sequence). In DNA form, the CDR3 reads TGTGCCAGCAGCCAAGATAGCACCGGGGAGCTGTTTTTT. Protein product: CASSQDSTGELFF.